This TCR beta chain was profiled in a study of T cell changes during pregnancy in multiple sclerosis (dated by TCRdb to 2018 to 2020). At the level of the whole study: Changes in the T cell repertoire over the course of pregnancy were examined in this study in women with multiple sclerosis.

Taken from cysteine to phenylalanine, the CDR3 has 13 residues. Only CDR3 DNA remains: 39 bases, in frame from the first base. CDR1 and CDR2 are drawn from the germline V gene (reference sequence): MNHEY, SMNVEV. V loses 3 bases, J loses 4 bases, and the germline ends lie 9 bases apart. Library preparation used the immunoSEQ multiplex PCR assay. What TCRdb holds here is the immuneACCESS table cut down to in-frame rearrangements. Part of the clones is not present; checked against another copy, under half of the missing clones reflect an unresolved V gene, and the others are unexplained. Within this sample are 40,000 to 55,000 clones, with roughly 87% of them counted one time only. In total, the top ten clones hold roughly 1.2% of the sample. In regard to this clone: Its antigen target is currently unknown. No base-level quality is on record; no much larger clone is a single base apart.

The clonotype originates from a female donor with multiple sclerosis, enrolled in a pregnancy study. The sequence is built from TRBV27 and TRBJ1-1; the D gene is possibly TRBD1, with 6 bases matching. This material consisted of CD4+ T cells from peripheral blood mononuclear cells, taken after pregnancy. This receptor carries the CDR3 CASSFQGSTEAFF. The DNA sequence is TGTGCCAGCAGTTTTCAGGGGTCCACTGAAGCTTTCTTT.